This TCR beta chain was identified in a study of cytomegalovirus exposure and HLA in healthy donors. The table lists this clone with a few counts. Its antigen remains unknown. PCR used 60 Vbeta primers and 13 Jbeta primers. Sequencing used immunoSEQ multiplex PCR; TCRdb keeps in-frame clones, though not all of them. The sample yields approximately 97,000 clones, 80% to 85% seen once. CDR3 length: 17 residues. Per germline, CDR1 SGHAT and CDR2 FQNNGV. With 1 base removed from V and 1 base from J, the gap between germline ends came to 16 bases. Study-wide points: In a later analysis, HLA-associated TCR beta chains were more clonally expanded than equally common others.

The sequence came from a woman in her sixties or seventies in good health and CMV-seropositive. Sequencing was done on a sample of PBMCs. J is TRBJ2-5 and V is TRBV11-2, with D possibly TRBD1 on 6 matching bases. CDR3 in DNA: TGTGCCAGCAGCTTAGTGGCAGGGGAATTGGGCCAAGAGACCCAGTACTTC. Translating it yields CASSLVAGELGQETQYF.